One and the same sample provided the 28 T cell receptor beta chains below, sequenced in a study of blood T cell repertoires in COVID-19. This table comes from immunoSEQ multiplex PCR, and its TCRdb copy is limited to in-frame clones, with some not included. The table has under 200,000 clones, about 89% seen once; the top ten hold approximately 8%. Input material: PBMCs or T cells enriched from blood (not recorded which). These receptors were obtained from a woman under 30 who had recovered from COVID-19.

The rearrangement joins TRBV6-5 to TRBJ1-5; the D gene is possibly TRBD1 (5 bases). The CDR3 is made up of 14 amino acids. Trimming took off 3 bases at V and 6 bases at J, with 12 bases between the two ends. Germline CDR1 and CDR2: MNHEY and SVGAGI. CDR3 sequence: CASSYGGRGQPQHF. CDR3 DNA sequence: TGTGCCAGCAGTTATGGGGGGAGGGGTCAGCCCCAGCATTTT.

The V and J genes are TRBV7-6 and TRBJ1-4, with D possibly TRBD1 on 5 matching bases. CDR1 SGHVS and CDR2 FNYEAQ come from the germline V gene. The CDR3 consists of 12 residues. V shed 5 bases and J shed 11 bases, with 12 bases lying between them. Here the CDR3 DNA reads TGTGCCAGCAGCCGCGGGGAGGGGAAACTGTTTTTT. Translation: CASSRGEGKLFF.

The rearrangement links TRBV10-3 to TRBJ1-1; possibly TRBD1 for D (5 bases). V lost 6 bases to trimming and J lost 0 bases, with 17 bases between them. This CDR3 is built from 16 residues. Germline lookup yields CDR1 ENHRY and CDR2 SYGVKD. For the CDR3, the DNA is TGTGCCATCAGCCCGCGGACAAATCGCATGAACACTGAAGCTTTCTTT. Translation gives CAISPRTNRMNTEAFF.

V and J are TRBV6-5 and TRBJ2-5; the match to TRBD2 covers 14 bases. V shed 2 bases and J 5 bases; nucleotides not matched to a gene: 4. This CDR3 contains 16 residues. Germline values: CDR1 MNHEY, CDR2 SVGAGI. DNA for the CDR3: TGTGCCAGCAGTTACAGACTAGCGGGGGGGAGGGAGACCCAGTACTTC. Its protein is CASSYRLAGGRETQYF.

The chain carries TRBV5-1 and TRBJ2-5, with D perhaps TRBD2 (5 bases). Germline values: CDR1 SGHRS, CDR2 YFSETQ. CDR3 length: 15 residues. Trimming shortened V by 4 bases and J by 2 bases, and 15 bases separated the two germline ends. CDR3 coding DNA: TGCGCCAGCAGCCCGAGCGGATCCCCTCAAGAGACCCAGTACTTC. Protein: CASSPSGSPQETQYF. The entire variable domain, with the rest obtained from reference TRBV5-1 and TRBJ2-5, is as follows: KAGVTQTPRYLIKTRGQQVTLSCSPISGHRSVSWYQQTPGQGLQFLFEYFSETQRNKGNFPGRFSGRQFSNSRSEMNVSTLELGDSALYLCASSPSGSPQETQYFGPGTRLLVL.

The gene calls are TRBV28 and TRBJ2-6; possibly TRBD2 for D (5 bases). The CDR3 sequence is 15 residues long. Deletions cut 7 bases from V and 0 bases from J, with 10 bases between. CDR1 is MDHEN and CDR2 is SYDVKM in the germline V gene. DNA for the CDR3: TGTGCCAGCACCTCTGGGAGCTCTGGGGCCAACGTCCTGACTTTC. This encodes CASTSGSSGANVLTF.

The CDR3 sequence: CASHNRIDWNTEAFF. The DNA of the CDR3 is TGTGCCAGCCATAATCGAATAGACTGGAACACTGAAGCTTTCTTT. This rearrangement joins TRBV6-6 to TRBJ1-1; D call uncertain. Germline CDR1 is MNHNY and CDR2 is SVGAGI (reference sequence). There are 15 residues in the CDR3. Trimming removed 8 bases from V and 1 base from J, with 17 bases in between.

This clone is a singleton in its sample. This sequence joins TRBV11-3 and TRBJ1-1; D not certain. Trimming took 3 bases from V and 2 from J, leaving 7 bases between them. Germline V gives CDR1 SGHNT, CDR2 YENEEA. This CDR3 has 13 amino acids. The CDR3, as DNA: TGTGCCAGCAGCTTCACGGGAAACACTGAAGCTTTCTTT. This gives the protein CASSFTGNTEAFF.

The genes are TRBV6-5 and TRBJ2-7, with D possibly TRBD1 on 6 matching bases. The CDR3 consists of 13 residues. Per germline, CDR1 MNHEY and CDR2 SVGAGI. V was trimmed by 2 bases and J by 5 bases, leaving 10 bases between them. The CDR3 protein is CASSYQGIHEQYF. DNA for the CDR3: TGTGCCAGCAGTTACCAGGGGATCCACGAGCAGTACTTC.

The CDR3 nucleotides read TGTGCCAGCAGCCAAGCCCGACTAGCGGGGCCTCCCACAGATACGCAGTATTTT. This sequence encodes CASSQARLAGPPTDTQYF. The rearrangement links TRBV3-1 (or the pseudogene TRBV3-2) to TRBJ2-3; 11 nucleotides align to TRBD2. With 1 base clipped from V and 2 bases from J, the junction kept 8 bases outside the gene matches. The germline V gene encodes CDR1 LGHDT and CDR2 YNNKEL (reference sequence). This CDR3 comprises 18 residues.

The chain links TRBV3-1 (or the pseudogene TRBV3-2) to TRBJ2-5; D might be TRBD2 (5 bases). This CDR3 has 15 residues. CDR1 LGHDT and CDR2 YNNKEL come from the germline V gene (reference sequence). Trimming removed 4 bases from V and 1 base from J, with 13 bases in between. The CDR3 loop reads CASSRSVGAQETQYF. The CDR3, as DNA: TGTGCCAGCAGCCGAAGCGTGGGAGCCCAAGAGACCCAGTACTTC.

V is TRBV6-5 and J is TRBJ2-5, with D tentatively TRBD1 (6 bases). V gave up 4 bases and J gave up 3 bases, with 9 bases separating them. This CDR3 contains 13 residues. Germline V gene lookup returns CDR1 MNHEY and CDR2 SVGAGI. CDR3 bases: TGTGCCAGCAGTTGGGGGCGAAAAGAGACCCAGTACTTC. Translation gives CASSWGRKETQYF.

The V and J genes are TRBV24-1 and TRBJ1-1, with a weak D call TRBD1 (5 bases). CDR1 is KGHDR, CDR2 SFDVKD, per germline. The CDR3 length is 13 residues. V was shortened by 3 bases and J by 6 bases, with 10 bases between the two germline ends. The CDR3 sequence: CATSDGGGAEAFF. The CDR3 bases are TGTGCCACCAGTGATGGGGGGGGAGCTGAAGCTTTCTTT.

V and J are TRBV6-1 and TRBJ2-5; a weak D match, TRBD2 (5 bases). The ends were cut back, 3 bases at V and 0 bases at J, with 8 bases in the middle. This CDR3 region has 14 residues. The V gene's germline CDR1 is MNHNS and CDR2 SASEGT. The DNA for the CDR3 is TGTGCCAGCAGTGATCGGAGGTACCAAGAGACCCAGTACTTC. This translates into CASSDRRYQETQYF.

The rearrangement joins TRBV7-2 to TRBJ1-1; no definite D call. There are 16 residues in the CDR3. Per germline, CDR1 SGHTA and CDR2 FQGNSA. V was cut by 1 base and J by 1 base, with 13 bases left in between. CDR3 sequence: CASSLGAGRRNTEAFF. DNA for the CDR3: TGTGCCAGCAGCTTAGGGGCGGGCAGGAGGAACACTGAAGCTTTCTTT.

A single count supports this clone. This chain joins TRBV10-3 and TRBJ1-5; D gene unclear. V lost 2 bases, J lost 2 bases, and 7 bases lay in between. This CDR3 has 14 amino acids. The V gene's germline CDR1 is ENHRY and CDR2 SYGVKD. CDR3 residues: CAISEASGNQPQHF. The CDR3 region has the DNA TGTGCCATCAGTGAGGCGAGTGGCAATCAGCCCCAGCATTTT.

The V call is TRBV7-8, the J call TRBJ2-1; 9 bases fit TRBD1. Germline V gene sequence: CDR1 SGHVS, CDR2 FQNEAQ. The CDR3 sequence is 17 residues long. With 4 bases clipped from V and 9 bases from J, the junction kept 16 bases outside the gene matches. The CDR3 coding sequence is TGTGCCAGCAGCTCGGTTCCGAGACAGGGGGGGATTCGTGAGCAGTTCTTC. The encoded protein is CASSSVPRQGGIREQFF. The full variable domain, completed using reference TRBV7-8 and TRBJ2-1, is GAGVSQSPRYKVAKRGQDVALRCDPISGHVSLFWYQQALGQGPEFLTYFQNEAQLDKSGLPSDRFFAERPEGSVSTLKIQRTQQEDSAVYLCASSSVPRQGGIREQFFGPGTRLTVL.

The chain's CDR3 is CASSVVGTAQETQYF. DNA for the CDR3: TGTGCCAGCAGTGTTGTCGGGACAGCACAAGAGACCCAGTACTTC. V usage is TRBV2 and J usage is TRBJ2-5; 7 bases are shared with TRBD1. Germline trimming cut 4 bases from V and 2 bases from J; bases unmatched to any gene: 7. Germline lookup yields CDR1 SNHLY and CDR2 FYNNEI. The CDR3 is 15 amino acids.

The chain employs TRBV10-3 and TRBJ2-2; 8 bases align to TRBD1. V lost 10 bases and J lost 4; bases outside the gene matches: 8. The CDR3 spans 14 residues. CDR1 and CDR2 (germline): ENHRY, SYGVKD. This CDR3 is CASSQGEVTGELFF. In DNA, the CDR3 is TGTGCCAGCTCACAGGGGGAAGTCACCGGGGAGCTGTTTTTT.

CDR3 in DNA: TGTGCCTGGGTCGACAGTAGCTCCTATAATTCACCCCTCCACTTT. Its translation: CAWVDSSSYNSPLHF. The chain employs TRBV30 and TRBJ1-6; the D gene is possibly TRBD1 (5 bases). Trimming stripped 5 bases from V and 0 bases from J, with 11 bases between. Germline V gene data show CDR1 as GTSNPN and CDR2 as SVGIG (reference sequence). The CDR3 extends over 15 amino acids.

The chain joins TRBV13 to TRBJ2-1; no definite D call. CDR3 length: 13 amino acids. Per the germline V gene, CDR1 is PRHDT and CDR2 is FYEKMQ (reference sequence). V gave up 5 bases and J gave up 5 bases, with 10 bases separating them. CDR3 protein: CASSLPFDNEQFF. CDR3 bases: TGTGCCAGCAGCCTCCCGTTCGACAATGAGCAGTTCTTC.

This chain uses TRBV20-1 with TRBJ1-1, with D perhaps matching TRBD1 (5 bases). In germline, CDR1 is DFQATT, CDR2 SNEGSKA (reference sequence). The CDR3 runs 11 residues. The CDR3 coding sequence is TGCACGGTCGGAGGGGCCACTGAAGCTTTCTTT. Translation gives CTVGGATEAFF.

The rearrangement uses TRBV28 and TRBJ1-5, with 9 bases fitting TRBD1. Germline CDR1 reads MDHEN; CDR2 reads SYDVKM. CDR3 size: 15 residues. V trimming: 5 bases; J trimming: 6 bases; junction bases outside the gene matches: 8. The CDR3: CASSRDREGSQPQHF. The DNA of the CDR3 is TGTGCCAGCAGTAGGGACAGGGAAGGTAGTCAGCCCCAGCATTTT. The full variable domain, in which reference TRBV28 and TRBJ1-5 provide the parts outside the CDR3, is DVKVTQSSRYLVKRTGEKVFLECVQDMDHENMFWYRQDPGLGLRLIYFSYDVKMKEKGDIPEGYSVSREKKERFSLILESASTNQTSMYLCASSRDREGSQPQHFGDGTRLSIL.

This clone has a single count. The chain uses TRBV21-1 and TRBJ1-1. TRBV21-1 is flagged as a pseudogene. The CDR3 is 17 residues long. The DNA of the CDR3 is TGTGCCAGCAGCAAAGCTAGTCTCAGGGAGGAGAACACTGAAGCTTTCTTT. Translation: CASSKASLREENTEAFF.

The V call is TRBV28, the J call TRBJ2-7, with TRBD1 as a possible D gene (6 bases). Trimming removed 8 bases from V and 5 bases from J, with 13 bases in between. Germline-derived CDR1 and CDR2 are MDHEN and SYDVKM. This CDR3 is 12 amino acids long. The CDR3 region is CASGTGTHEQYF. The CDR3, as DNA: TGTGCCAGCGGTACAGGGACCCACGAGCAGTACTTC.

The chain joins TRBV29-1 to TRBJ1-5, with a weak D call TRBD1 (6 bases). CDR3 length equals 21 residues. Germline lookup yields CDR1 SQVTM and CDR2 ANQGSEA. V was cut by 4 bases and J by 0 bases, with 31 bases left in between. CDR3 amino acids: CSVVSHGGLELGLFSNQPQHF. The CDR3 coding sequence is TGCAGCGTTGTCTCCCACGGGGGGCTGGAATTGGGATTGTTTAGCAATCAGCCCCAGCATTTT.

The chain carries TRBV18 and TRBJ2-1; D perhaps matches TRBD2 (5 bases). Trimming shortened V by 2 bases and J by 8 bases, and 7 bases separated the two germline ends. The CDR3 is made up of 12 amino acids. From germline, CDR1 is KGHSH and CDR2 LQKENI. The CDR3 region is CASSPIGDEQFF. In DNA, the CDR3 is TGTGCCAGCTCACCAATCGGGGATGAGCAGTTCTTC.

The chain employs TRBV7-9 and TRBJ1-5, with 12 bases lining up with TRBD1. Trimming cost V 5 bases and J 2 bases; bases outside gene matches: 4. This CDR3 contains 16 residues. The V gene's germline CDR1 is SEHNR and CDR2 FQNEAQ (reference sequence). In DNA, the CDR3 is TGTGCCAGCAGCGGGACAGGGGGCGGGGGCAATCAGCCCCAGCATTTT. Translation: CASSGTGGGGNQPQHF.